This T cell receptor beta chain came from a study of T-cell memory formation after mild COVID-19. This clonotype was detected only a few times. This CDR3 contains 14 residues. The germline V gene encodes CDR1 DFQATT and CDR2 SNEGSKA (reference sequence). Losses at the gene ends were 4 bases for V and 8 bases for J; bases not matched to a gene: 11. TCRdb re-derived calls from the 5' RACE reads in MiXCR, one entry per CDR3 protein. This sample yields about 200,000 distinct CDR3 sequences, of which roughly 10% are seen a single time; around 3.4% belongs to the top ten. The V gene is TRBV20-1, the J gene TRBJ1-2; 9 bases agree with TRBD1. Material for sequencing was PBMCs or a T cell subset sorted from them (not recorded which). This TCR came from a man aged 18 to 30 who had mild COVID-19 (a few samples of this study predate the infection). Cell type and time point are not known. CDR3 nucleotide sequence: TGCAGTGCTACCCCCGGGACAGGGTATCGAGGCTACACCTTC. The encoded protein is CSATPGTGYRGYTF.